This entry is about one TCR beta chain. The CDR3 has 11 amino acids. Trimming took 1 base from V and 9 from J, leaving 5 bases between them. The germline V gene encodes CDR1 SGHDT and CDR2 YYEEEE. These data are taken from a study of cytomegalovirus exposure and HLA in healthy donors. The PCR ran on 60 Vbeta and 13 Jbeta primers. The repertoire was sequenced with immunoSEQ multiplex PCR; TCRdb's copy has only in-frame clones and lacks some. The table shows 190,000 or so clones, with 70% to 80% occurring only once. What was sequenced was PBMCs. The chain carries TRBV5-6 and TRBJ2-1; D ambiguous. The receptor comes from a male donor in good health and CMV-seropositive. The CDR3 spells CASSLKLEQFF. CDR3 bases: TGTGCCAGCAGCTTGAAGCTTGAGCAGTTCTTC.